The clone carrying this TCR beta chain was detected many times. These data come from a study of T cell repertoires in cytomegalovirus infection. Study overall: Public TCR beta signatures provided an indication of both CMV infection and a matching HLA type.

Unmatched junction bases numbered 6, after V lost 3 bases and J lost 4 bases. The CDR3 length is 15 residues. In germline, CDR1 is SGHTA, CDR2 FQGNSA. One entry per CDR3 protein results from TCRdb running MiXCR on the reads. The sample has approximately 250,000 distinct CDR3 sequences; roughly 10% are singletons. Sample: PBMCs. This clonotype originated in a human donor in good health (CMV status not recorded). Some clones in this sample may be carry-over from other donors' samples. V usage is TRBV7-2 and J usage is TRBJ2-3; TRBD2 agrees at 8 bases. The chain's CDR3 is CASSFRTSQADTQYF. CDR3 in DNA: TGTGCCAGCAGCTTTAGGACTAGCCAAGCAGATACGCAGTATTTT.